This TCR beta chain appears in the sequencing data of a study of cytomegalovirus exposure and HLA in healthy donors. Per germline, CDR1 SGHTA and CDR2 FQGNSA. Trimming at V came to 2 bases and at J to 11 bases, leaving 8 bases not matched to a gene. The CDR3 covers 15 residues. PCR employed 60 Vbeta and 13 Jbeta primers. Data came from immunoSEQ multiplex PCR; TCRdb stores just in-frame clones and leaves some out. This sample has about 190,000 clones, with roughly 80% found just once. The source material was PBMCs. The chain recombines TRBV7-2 with TRBJ1-4, with 10 bases fitting TRBD1. This clonotype was sampled from a man aged 35 to 55 in good health and CMV-seropositive. The CDR3 sequence is CASSLTGTGVAKLFF. For the CDR3, the DNA is TGTGCCAGCAGCTTAACCGGGACAGGGGTCGCGAAACTGTTTTTT. Drawing the rest from reference TRBV7-2 and TRBJ1-4, the complete variable domain is GAGVSQSPSNKVTEKGKDVELRCDPISGHTALYWYRQSLGQGLEFLIYFQGNSAPDKSGLPSDRFSAERTGGSVSTLTIQRTQQEDSAVYLCASSLTGTGVAKLFFGSGTQLSVL.